The entry below describes one T cell receptor beta chain. CDR3 length equals 16 residues. Trimming cost V 5 bases and J 4 bases, with 20 bases left between them. The germline gives CDR1 LNHDA, CDR2 SQIVND (reference sequence). Generated by immunoSEQ multiplex PCR, the TCRdb table keeps only in-frame clones and is missing some. The sample lists under 80,000 clones, 91% occurring once. The entry originates in a study of T cell changes during pregnancy in multiple sclerosis. The material sequenced was peripheral blood, taken in the second trimester of pregnancy. This receptor was identified in a female donor with multiple sclerosis, enrolled in a pregnancy study. The chain is built from TRBV19 and TRBJ1-2; D is possibly TRBD1 (6 bases). CDR3 sequence: CASSVSMYRVRYGYTF. CDR3 DNA sequence: TGTGCCAGTAGTGTATCTATGTACAGGGTACGCTATGGCTACACCTTC.